This TCR beta chain derives from a study of cytomegalovirus exposure and HLA in healthy donors. The V end was cut by 8 bases, the J end by 0 bases, with 11 bases between. CDR1 MDHEN and CDR2 SYDVKM come from the germline V gene. The CDR3 runs 14 residues. The study's findings and limits: There were fewer than 200 TCR beta chains listed as cytomegalovirus-associated. Per published reports, the classifier diagnosed cytomegalovirus status with high specificity and sensitivity.

This table comes from immunoSEQ multiplex PCR, and its TCRdb copy is limited to in-frame clones, with some not included. The data show roughly 110,000 clones, 88% seen once. Details on this clone: Antigen: not known.

The source material was PBMCs. This sequence was found in a woman younger than 35 in good health and CMV-seropositive. The chain combines TRBV28 with TRBJ2-1; D may be TRBD1 (7 bases). The CDR3 here is CASQGGTSYNEQFF. CDR3 DNA: TGTGCCAGCCAGGGGGGTACCTCCTACAATGAGCAGTTCTTC.